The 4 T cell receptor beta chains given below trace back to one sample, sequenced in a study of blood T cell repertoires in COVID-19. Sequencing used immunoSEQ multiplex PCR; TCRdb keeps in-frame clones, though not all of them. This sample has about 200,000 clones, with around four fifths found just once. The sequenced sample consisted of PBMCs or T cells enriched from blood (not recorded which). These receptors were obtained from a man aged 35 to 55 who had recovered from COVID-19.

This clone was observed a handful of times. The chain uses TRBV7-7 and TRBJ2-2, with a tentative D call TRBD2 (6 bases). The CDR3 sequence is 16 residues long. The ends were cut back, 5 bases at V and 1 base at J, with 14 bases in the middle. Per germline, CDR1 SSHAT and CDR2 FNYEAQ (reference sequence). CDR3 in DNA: TGTGCCAGCAGCCCCTCTAGCGCCCAGAACACCGGGGAGCTGTTTTTT. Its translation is CASSPSSAQNTGELFF.

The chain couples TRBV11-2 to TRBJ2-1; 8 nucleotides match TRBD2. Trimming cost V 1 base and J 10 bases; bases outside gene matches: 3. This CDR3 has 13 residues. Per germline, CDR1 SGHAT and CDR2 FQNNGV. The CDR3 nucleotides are TGTGCCAGCAGCTTAGGAAGCGGGGGCGAGCAGTTCTTC. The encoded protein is CASSLGSGGEQFF.

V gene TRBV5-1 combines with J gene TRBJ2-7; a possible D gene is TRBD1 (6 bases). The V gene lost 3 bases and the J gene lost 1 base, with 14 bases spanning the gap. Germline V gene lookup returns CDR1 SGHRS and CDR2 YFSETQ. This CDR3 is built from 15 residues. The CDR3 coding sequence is TGCGCCAGCAGCTGGCTCCCCGGGACATCCTACGAGCAGTACTTC. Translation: CASSWLPGTSYEQYF.

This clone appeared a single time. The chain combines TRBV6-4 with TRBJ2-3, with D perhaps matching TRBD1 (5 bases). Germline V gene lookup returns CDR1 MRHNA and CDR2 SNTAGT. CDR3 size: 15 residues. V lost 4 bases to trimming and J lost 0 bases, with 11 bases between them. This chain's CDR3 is CASSVQGISTDTQYF. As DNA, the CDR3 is TGTGCCAGCAGTGTCCAGGGTATTAGCACAGATACGCAGTATTTT.